This T cell receptor beta chain was found in a study of blood T cell repertoires in COVID-19. Study-level background: The United States, Italy and Spain were the sources of the acute and convalescent COVID-19 samples.

Germline V gives CDR1 LGHNA, CDR2 YSLEER. Trimming took 3 bases from V and 10 from J, leaving 16 bases between them. The CDR3 is made up of 14 amino acids. This table comes from immunoSEQ multiplex PCR, and its TCRdb copy is limited to in-frame clones, with some not included. The sample yields hundreds of thousands of clones, approximately 88% seen once. Individuals aged about 18 to 90 years were recruited from 24 US areas. The V and J genes are TRBV4-3 and TRBJ2-1; D might be TRBD2 (7 bases). The sequence was collected from a woman in her thirties or forties who had recovered from COVID-19. Sequencing input: PBMCs or T cells enriched from blood (not recorded which). The CDR3 is CASSQPAGAAEQFF. CDR3 sequence (DNA): TGCGCCAGCAGCCAGCCCGCGGGGGCTGCGGAGCAGTTCTTC.